The next 30 T cell receptor beta chains were all read from a single sample in a study of T cells in Graves' hyperthyroidism and ophthalmopathy. What was amplified from RNA transcripts were TCR beta CDR3 regions. Researchers ran a first-round RT-PCR on the TCR CDR3 using the HTBI primer set. TCRdb independently ran MiXCR on the multiplex PCR reads; one entry per CDR3 protein. Among hundreds of thousands of distinct CDR3 sequences listed, approximately 15% were seen once. Sequenced: blood. The receptors derive from a middle-aged woman with Graves' ophthalmopathy.

This clonotype was counted at least ten times. The chain joins TRBV28 to TRBJ2-7; tentatively, D is TRBD1 (6 bases). The CDR3 totals 14 residues. Germline V gene lookup returns CDR1 MDHEN and CDR2 SYDVKM. V lost 2 bases, J lost 2 bases, and 10 bases lay in between. The CDR3, as DNA: TGTGCCAGCAGTTTACAGGGGACCACCTACGAGCAGTACTTC. Amino acid sequence: CASSLQGTTYEQYF.

Many counts were recorded for this clonotype. The chain joins TRBV6-1 to TRBJ1-1; D remains unclear. Germline V gives CDR1 MNHNS, CDR2 SASEGT. The length of the CDR3 is 13 residues. V shed 7 bases and J shed 4 bases, with 13 bases lying between them. CDR3: CASNVGEATEAFF. In nucleotides, the CDR3 is TGTGCCAGCAATGTTGGGGAGGCCACTGAAGCTTTCTTT.

This clonotype occurred many times. This rearrangement joins TRBV7-2 to TRBJ2-2; D may correspond to TRBD1 or TRBD2 (5 bases each). V shed 5 bases and J shed 3 bases, with 10 bases lying between them. Per germline, CDR1 SGHTA and CDR2 FQGNSA. The CDR3 sequence is 14 residues long. CDR3 in DNA: TGTGCCAGCAGCAGGAGAGGGGACACCGGGGAGCTGTTTTTT. It codes for CASSRRGDTGELFF. Full variable domain (missing parts from reference TRBV7-2 and TRBJ2-2): GAGVSQSPSNKVTEKGKDVELRCDPISGHTALYWYRQSLGQGLEFLIYFQGNSAPDKSGLPSDRFSAERTGGSVSTLTIQRTQQEDSAVYLCASSRRGDTGELFFGEGSRLTVL.

This clonotype showed up many times. The chain carries TRBV10-3 and TRBJ2-5; 10 positions match TRBD2. Per germline, CDR1 ENHRY and CDR2 SYGVKD. This CDR3 region has 16 residues. Losses at the gene ends were 2 bases for V and 2 bases for J; bases not matched to a gene: 5. CDR3 bases: TGTGCCATCAGTGAGAGGCTAGCGGGAGCTCAAGAGACCCAGTACTTC. This translates into CAISERLAGAQETQYF.

This sequence joins TRBV2 and TRBJ2-5, with 9 bases lining up with TRBD2. The CDR3 is 16 amino acids. CDR1 is SNHLY, CDR2 FYNNEI, per germline. V shed 2 bases, J shed 5 bases, and the junction held 9 bases outside the gene matches. CDR3 bases: TGTGCCAGCAGTGAAAGGAGAGTAGCGGGGGTGGAGACCCAGTACTTC. As protein: CASSERRVAGVETQYF. Looking up the rest from reference TRBV2 and TRBJ2-5 gives the full variable domain: EPEVTQTPSHQVTQMGQEVILRCVPISNHLYFYWYRQILGQKVEFLVSFYNNEISEKSEIFDDQFSVERPDGSNFTLKIRSTKLEDSAMYFCASSERRVAGVETQYFGPGTRLLVL.

This clonotype was counted ten times or more. This chain joins TRBV20-1 and TRBJ1-1; D is undetermined. The CDR3 runs to 12 residues. Germline lookup yields CDR1 DFQATT and CDR2 SNEGSKA (reference sequence). Trimming took 4 bases from V and 6 from J, leaving 12 bases between them. The DNA for the CDR3 is TGCAGTGCTAAATTGGCAAGTGCTGAAGCTTTCTTT. It specifies CSAKLASAEAFF.

About this clonotype: The missing conserved phenylalanine or tryptophan at the end of this CDR3 makes a read error likely. The chain has TRBV29-1 and TRBJ2-5, with 7 bases that match TRBD1. V gave up 0 bases and J gave up 5 bases; unmatched junction bases: 3. Per germline, CDR1 SQVTM and CDR2 ANQGSEA. The CDR3 runs to 13 residues. CDR3 DNA: TGCAGCGTTGAAGAACAGGGGTGGGAGACCCAGTACCTC. This codes for CSVEEQGWETQYL.

This clonotype was counted many times. The V and J genes are TRBV24-1 and TRBJ1-5, with a tentative D call TRBD1 (5 bases). The CDR3 extends over 12 amino acids. Trimming shortened V by 9 bases and J by 4 bases, and 9 bases separated the two germline ends. Germline lookup yields CDR1 KGHDR and CDR2 SFDVKD. This CDR3 is CATSQGNQPQHF. The CDR3 DNA follows: TGTGCCACCTCTCAGGGTAATCAGCCCCAGCATTTT.

This clonotype was seen ten or more times. The chain joins TRBV2 to TRBJ2-7, with D possibly being TRBD1 (5 bases). Germline assignment: CDR1 SNHLY and CDR2 FYNNEI. The CDR3 sequence is 13 residues long. Trimming removed 7 bases from V and 3 bases from J, with 13 bases in between. In DNA, the CDR3 is TGTGCCAGCACCCAGGGAAGAGGCTACGAGCAGTACTTC. This gives the protein CASTQGRGYEQYF.

This clonotype was picked up many times. CDR3 in DNA: TGTGCCAGCAGTTTACGGGACGGCCTACGGGAGCAGTACTTC. This encodes CASSLRDGLREQYF. This sequence joins TRBV12-3 or TRBV12-4 and TRBJ2-7; tentatively, D is TRBD1 or TRBD2 (5 bases each). CDR3 size: 14 residues. Trimming removed 2 bases at V and 7 bases at J, with 15 bases between.

The sample holds many counts of this clonotype. The genes are TRBV7-2 and TRBJ2-7; 7 bases fit TRBD1. V shed 5 bases and J 0 bases; nucleotides not matched to a gene: 7. The germline V gene encodes CDR1 SGHTA and CDR2 FQGNSA. CDR3 length: 15 amino acids. This CDR3 is CASSAGTESSYEQYF. DNA for the CDR3: TGTGCCAGCAGCGCCGGGACAGAGAGCTCCTACGAGCAGTACTTC.

This clonotype was found many times. The chain has TRBV6-5 and TRBJ2-7, with TRBD2 matching over 14 bases. The CDR3 has 17 amino acids. With 2 bases clipped from V and 3 bases from J, the junction kept 6 bases outside the gene matches. Germline CDR1 is MNHEY and CDR2 is SVGAGI. This CDR3 is CASSYRGTSGRLYEQYF. In nucleotides, the CDR3 is TGTGCCAGCAGTTACCGAGGGACTAGCGGGAGACTCTACGAGCAGTACTTC.

The chain recombines TRBV12-3 or TRBV12-4 with TRBJ1-2; D is possibly TRBD1 (6 bases). V was pared by 2 bases and J by 4 bases, with 11 bases between. The CDR3 loop spans 14 amino acids. The CDR3 DNA sequence: TGTGCCAGCAGTTTATTAGGGACAACCTATGGCTACACCTTC. Its translation is CASSLLGTTYGYTF.

This sequence joins TRBV7-2 and TRBJ2-7; D is ambiguous. The CDR3 sequence is 14 residues long. The V and J ends lost 7 bases and 1 base respectively, with 14 bases between them. The V gene's germline CDR1 is SGHTA and CDR2 FQGNSA. CDR3 residues: CASTNYLDSYEQYF. Written as DNA, the CDR3 is TGTGCCAGCACCAACTACTTGGATTCCTACGAGCAGTACTTC.

The chain links TRBV4-1 to TRBJ2-5, with TRBD2 as a possible D gene (5 bases). V lost 1 base and J lost 7, with 16 bases in between. This CDR3 comprises 15 residues. Germline CDR1 is MGHRA and CDR2 is YSYEKL. CDR3 in DNA: TGCGCCAGCAGCCAAGTCCTAGACTATTTTGGGACCCAGTACTTC. It codes for CASSQVLDYFGTQYF.

This clonotype showed up many times. The genes are TRBV7-2 and TRBJ2-5; 10 bases map to TRBD1. CDR3 size: 15 residues. With 0 bases clipped from V and 5 bases from J, the junction kept 3 bases outside the gene matches. CDR1 SGHTA and CDR2 FQGNSA come from the germline V gene. In DNA form, the CDR3 reads TGTGCCAGCAGCTTAGCGGGACAGGGGTGGGAGACCCAGTACTTC. It codes for CASSLAGQGWETQYF.

This clonotype was recorded a few times. This rearrangement joins TRBV11-2 to TRBJ2-5; 7 nucleotides line up with TRBD2. The CDR3 covers 18 residues. V was clipped by 2 bases and J by 4 bases; unmatched bases: 16. Per germline, CDR1 SGHAT and CDR2 FQNNGV. CDR3 region: CASSLRSATSVLGETQYF. The CDR3 nucleotides are TGTGCCAGCAGCTTAAGGTCCGCAACTAGCGTCCTAGGAGAGACCCAGTACTTC. Based on the CDR3 plus reference TRBV11-2 and TRBJ2-5, the full variable domain is EAGVAQSPRYKIIEKRQSVAFWCNPISGHATLYWYQQILGQGPKLLIQFQNNGVVDDSQLPKDRFSAERLKGVDSTLKIQPAKLEDSAVYLCASSLRSATSVLGETQYFGPGTRLLVL.

V usage is TRBV18 and J usage is TRBJ1-2, with D perhaps TRBD1 (6 bases). Trimming left V 3 bases short and J 8 bases short, with 22 bases between. Germline assignment: CDR1 KGHSH and CDR2 LQKENI. The CDR3 has 16 residues. CDR3 in amino acids: CASSPPRDMVRWGYTF. The CDR3 region has the DNA TGTGCCAGCTCACCGCCGCGGGACATGGTTCGGTGGGGCTACACCTTC.

This clonotype was picked up a small number of times. A much larger clone lies one base from this, so it may be a read error. The chain employs TRBV2 and TRBJ2-5; 9 positions agree with TRBD2. This CDR3 has 15 amino acids. The germline V gene encodes CDR1 SNHLY and CDR2 FYNNEI. For the CDR3, the DNA is TGTGCCAGCACCCCCATAGCGGGAGTGGGAGAGGCCCAGTACTTC. Translation: CASTPIAGVGEAQYF.

This clonotype was counted only a few times. The V gene is TRBV7-6, the J gene TRBJ1-1; TRBD1 matches 7 bases. The CDR3 is 20 amino acids. Losses at the gene ends were 0 bases for V and 1 base for J; bases not matched to a gene: 17. CDR1 is SGHVS and CDR2 is FNYEAQ in the germline V gene. CDR3 sequence reads: CASSLAPSGSSGQTNTEAFF. CDR3 coding DNA: TGTGCCAGCAGCTTAGCACCTTCGGGGTCCTCGGGACAGACGAACACTGAAGCTTTCTTT.

In DNA form, the CDR3 reads TGTGCCAGCAGTCGCTGGATCGTTGACAGAGAGACCCAGTACTTC. Amino acid sequence: CASSRWIVDRETQYF. The genes are TRBV6-2 or TRBV6-3 and TRBJ2-5; maybe TRBD1 (5 bases). Trimming left V 5 bases short and J 4 bases short, with 17 bases between. Germline assignment: CDR1 MNHEY and CDR2 SVGEGT. This CDR3 spans 15 amino acids.

This clonotype has at least ten counts. This chain connects TRBV15 to TRBJ1-2; the D is unclear. Germline V gene sequence: CDR1 LNHNV, CDR2 YYDKDF (reference sequence). The CDR3 extends over 16 amino acids. V lost 1 base, J lost 0 bases, and 12 bases lay in between. The CDR3 region has the DNA TGTGCCACCAGCAGAGGGGCAGGCGTCACTAACTATGGCTACACCTTC. Translation gives CATSRGAGVTNYGYTF.

This clonotype was counted at least ten times. J is TRBJ2-7 and V is TRBV7-2; 11 bases map to TRBD2. Per germline, CDR1 SGHTA and CDR2 FQGNSA. The V and J ends lost 3 bases and 6 bases, in that order; junction bases with no gene match: 4. This CDR3 spans 14 amino acids. CDR3 protein: CASSFETSGTEQYF. The CDR3 nucleotides are TGTGCCAGCAGCTTCGAGACTAGCGGGACCGAGCAGTACTTC.

This clonotype was counted many times. The V call is TRBV28, the J call TRBJ1-2; D ambiguous. Trimming shortened V by 3 bases and J by 7 bases, and 6 bases separated the two germline ends. This CDR3 has 11 residues. Germline assignment: CDR1 MDHEN and CDR2 SYDVKM. The CDR3 sequence is CASSFPLGYTF. In nucleotides, the CDR3 is TGTGCCAGCAGTTTCCCGCTTGGCTACACCTTC.

There are many counts of this clonotype. The CDR3 loop is CASSLDSNSPLHF. The CDR3, as DNA: TGTGCCAGCAGTTTAGACAGCAATTCACCCCTCCACTTT. The rearrangement links TRBV12-3 or TRBV12-4 to TRBJ1-6; no clear D. V was shortened by 1 base and J by 7 bases, with 5 bases between the two germline ends. The CDR3 sequence is 13 residues long.

This clonotype has just a few counts. The V and J genes are TRBV27 and TRBJ2-2, with 10 bases lining up with TRBD2. Trimming at V came to 5 bases and at J to 7 bases, leaving 7 bases not matched to a gene. CDR3 size: 15 residues. From germline, CDR1 is MNHEY and CDR2 SMNVEV (reference sequence). CDR3 loop: CASSELAGLVGELFF. The CDR3 DNA reads as TGTGCCAGCAGTGAACTAGCGGGATTGGTCGGGGAGCTGTTTTTT.

V is TRBV5-1 and J is TRBJ2-7; D unresolved. Germline lookup yields CDR1 SGHRS and CDR2 YFSETQ. Trimming left V 3 bases short and J 4 bases short, with 8 bases between. The CDR3 has 12 amino acids. The CDR3 bases are TGCGCCAGCAGCTCTTCGCAGTACGAGCAGTACTTC. Translating gives CASSSSQYEQYF. Filled out from reference TRBV5-1 and TRBJ2-7, the complete variable domain reads KAGVTQTPRYLIKTRGQQVTLSCSPISGHRSVSWYQQTPGQGLQFLFEYFSETQRNKGNFPGRFSGRQFSNSRSEMNVSTLELGDSALYLCASSSSQYEQYFGPGTRLTVT.

In this sample, this clonotype turned up many times. The chain couples TRBV28 to TRBJ1-5, with 10 nucleotides matching TRBD1. Germline V lookup: CDR1 MDHEN, CDR2 SYDVKM. The CDR3 extends over 14 amino acids. Losses at the gene ends were 3 bases for V and 6 bases for J; bases not matched to a gene: 2. CDR3 nucleotides: TGTGCCAGCAGTTTGAGACAGGGGGCTCAGCCCCAGCATTTT. It is translated as CASSLRQGAQPQHF.

This clonotype was seen repeatedly, ten times or more. The chain uses TRBV6-2 or TRBV6-3 and TRBJ2-5, with a tentative D call TRBD1 (6 bases). Germline V CDR1 and CDR2: MNHEY, SVGEGT. V was trimmed by 8 bases and J by 2 bases, leaving 15 bases between them. This CDR3 has 14 residues. The DNA for the CDR3 is TGTGCCAGCTGGGACACTCGTTCACAAGAGACCCAGTACTTC. Its translation is CASWDTRSQETQYF.

This clonotype was recorded at least ten times. CDR3 sequence (DNA): TGTGCCAGCAGCTTAGCATTTAATGATCGAGCTTTCTTT. It is translated as CASSLAFNDRAFF. This chain connects TRBV13 to TRBJ1-1; D unclear. Germline assignment: CDR1 PRHDT and CDR2 FYEKMQ (reference sequence). V lost 1 base and J lost 10, with 13 bases in between. This CDR3 has 13 amino acids.